The rows below give T cell receptor beta chains drawn from one sample of a study of response to subunit inactivated influenza vaccine. TCRdb called the RT-PCR reads again in MiXCR, with one record for every CDR3 protein. This sample has roughly 570,000 distinct CDR3 sequences, with approximately 13% found just once. Here the sequenced sample was PBMCs from blood, taken about 40 days after vaccination. These receptors came from a middle-aged man who received an inactivated influenza vaccine. Each CDR3 is given with its conserved first and last residue. Each record gives: V gene, J gene, clone size, D gene, CDR3 DNA, CDR3 protein. D genes are given only for firm matches. Some rows mark clone size as missing; the rest say once, few, many or name a class of expanded clone.

v_gene: TRBV5-1; j_gene: TRBJ2-7; abundance: many; d_gene: NA; CDR3nt: TGCGCCAGCAGCTTTGAGGGAGTCCCCTACGAGCAGTACTTC; CDR3aa: CASSFEGVPYEQYF
v_gene: TRBV5-1; j_gene: TRBJ2-3; abundance: many; d_gene: NA; CDR3nt: TGCGCCAGCAGCTTGGCAGGGAGCACAGATACGCAGTATTTT; CDR3aa: CASSLAGSTDTQYF
v_gene: TRBV7-2; j_gene: TRBJ2-7; abundance: NA; d_gene: NA; CDR3nt: TGTGCCAGCAGCGCCCCCGGCACGGACTACGAGCAGTACTTC; CDR3aa: CASSAPGTDYEQYF
v_gene: TRBV4-3; j_gene: TRBJ1-1; abundance: NA; d_gene: NA; CDR3nt: TGCGCCAGCAGCCAAGATGGGCACCGGAACACTGAAGCTTTCTTT; CDR3aa: CASSQDGHRNTEAFF
v_gene: TRBV7-2; j_gene: TRBJ2-1; abundance: NA; d_gene: NA; CDR3nt: TGTGCCAGCAGCTTAGGGGGTCGGGCTATCCGGGGTGAGCAGTTCTTC; CDR3aa: CASSLGGRAIRGEQFF
v_gene: TRBV6-6; j_gene: TRBJ2-7; abundance: NA; d_gene: NA; CDR3nt: TGTGCCAGCAGCTACGGACAGAGCCCCGAGCAGTACTTC; CDR3aa: CASSYGQSPEQYF
v_gene: TRBV20-1; j_gene: TRBJ2-1; abundance: many; d_gene: TRBD2; CDR3nt: TGCAGTGCTGAAACGGGACTAGCGGGAAATGACGAGCAGTTCTTC; CDR3aa: CSAETGLAGNDEQFF
v_gene: TRBV5-1; j_gene: TRBJ2-7; abundance: NA; d_gene: TRBD2; CDR3nt: TGCGCCAGCAGCTACGGGACTAGCGGGCAGGTCGAGCAGTACTTC; CDR3aa: CASSYGTSGQVEQYF
v_gene: TRBV3-1; j_gene: TRBJ2-7; abundance: few; d_gene: TRBD2; CDR3nt: TGTGCCAGCAGCCAAGAACCTAGCGGGGGCTACGAGCAGTACTTC; CDR3aa: CASSQEPSGGYEQYF
v_gene: TRBV4-2; j_gene: TRBJ2-6; abundance: once; d_gene: NA; CDR3nt: TGTGCCAGCAGCCAAGATAGAGATTCTGGGGCCAACGTCCTGACTTTC; CDR3aa: CASSQDRDSGANVLTF
v_gene: TRBV29-1; j_gene: TRBJ2-6; abundance: NA; d_gene: NA; CDR3nt: TGCAGCGTTGAATGGACACCCAACGTCCTGACTTTC; CDR3aa: CSVEWTPNVLTF
v_gene: TRBV4-3; j_gene: TRBJ2-7; abundance: NA; d_gene: TRBD2; CDR3nt: TGCGCCAGCAGCCCCGGACTAGCCTTTCCCTACGAGCAGTACTTC; CDR3aa: CASSPGLAFPYEQYF
v_gene: TRBV12-3/TRBV12-4; j_gene: TRBJ1-3; abundance: few; d_gene: NA; CDR3nt: TGTGCCAGCAGTTGGTCCTCTGGAAACACCATATATTTT; CDR3aa: CASSWSSGNTIYF
v_gene: TRBV5-1; j_gene: TRBJ2-1; abundance: NA; d_gene: TRBD2; CDR3nt: TGCGCCAGCAGCACACAAGCGGGGACGGGCTACAATGAGCAGTTCTTC; CDR3aa: CASSTQAGTGYNEQFF
v_gene: TRBV24-1; j_gene: TRBJ2-1; abundance: few; d_gene: NA; CDR3nt: TGTGCCACCAGTGTCGGGGTCCATGAGCAGTTCTTC; CDR3aa: CATSVGVHEQFF
v_gene: TRBV4-3; j_gene: TRBJ2-1; abundance: few; d_gene: TRBD1; CDR3nt: TGCGCCAGCAGCCGTACAGGGGTCGGCTCCTACAATGAGCAGTTCTTC; CDR3aa: CASSRTGVGSYNEQFF
v_gene: TRBV5-1; j_gene: TRBJ1-2; abundance: many; d_gene: NA; CDR3nt: TGCGCCAGCAGCTTGGAGTCAGGTTACTATGGCTACACCTTC; CDR3aa: CASSLESGYYGYTF
v_gene: TRBV28; j_gene: TRBJ2-2; abundance: NA; d_gene: TRBD2; CDR3nt: TGTGCCAGCAGTATCCCGGAACTAGCGGGAGCGACCGGGGAGCTGTTTTTT; CDR3aa: CASSIPELAGATGELFF
v_gene: TRBV4-1; j_gene: TRBJ1-4; abundance: NA; d_gene: NA; CDR3nt: TGCGCCAGCAGCCAAGAATATTTCCACCGAGAAAAACTGTTTTTT; CDR3aa: CASSQEYFHREKLFF
v_gene: TRBV6-1; j_gene: TRBJ1-5; abundance: few; d_gene: TRBD1; CDR3nt: TGTGCCAGCAGCCTGGGTGCCCCCAGGGGGAATCAGCCCCAGCATTTT; CDR3aa: CASSLGAPRGNQPQHF
v_gene: TRBV5-1; j_gene: TRBJ2-3; abundance: few; d_gene: NA; CDR3nt: TGCGCCAGCAGCTTGTGGGGGAGAGGCACAGATACGCAGTATTTT; CDR3aa: CASSLWGRGTDTQYF
v_gene: TRBV6-1; j_gene: TRBJ1-2; abundance: NA; d_gene: NA; CDR3nt: TGTGCCAGCAGCCCCTCCGATTCTAACTATGGCTACACCTTC; CDR3aa: CASSPSDSNYGYTF
v_gene: TRBV11-2; j_gene: TRBJ2-2; abundance: few; d_gene: NA; CDR3nt: TGTGCCAGCAGCTTAAGCCCAGGGTTGTGGTCTACGAACACCGGGGAGCTGTTTTTT; CDR3aa: CASSLSPGLWSTNTGELFF
v_gene: TRBV12-3/TRBV12-4; j_gene: TRBJ1-2; abundance: many; d_gene: NA; CDR3nt: TGTGCCAGCAGTTTAGGGGGGGTTTATGGCTACACCTTC; CDR3aa: CASSLGGVYGYTF
v_gene: TRBV20-1; j_gene: TRBJ2-7; abundance: NA; d_gene: TRBD2; CDR3nt: TGCAGTGCCAGCGCTAGCGGTACCTACGAGCAGTACTTC; CDR3aa: CSASASGTYEQYF
v_gene: TRBV20-1; j_gene: TRBJ2-7; abundance: few; d_gene: NA; CDR3nt: TGCAGTGCTAAGGGGTCATACTACGAGCAGTACTTC; CDR3aa: CSAKGSYYEQYF
v_gene: TRBV29-1; j_gene: TRBJ2-7; abundance: many; d_gene: TRBD2; CDR3nt: TGCAGCGCAAAGAGCGGGAGGCCCCCCTACGAGCAGTACTTC; CDR3aa: CSAKSGRPPYEQYF
v_gene: TRBV6-2/TRBV6-3; j_gene: TRBJ2-2; abundance: NA; d_gene: NA; CDR3nt: TGTGCCAGCAGTTACCGGTTGTTATCTCCGAACACCGGGGAGCTGTTTTTT; CDR3aa: CASSYRLLSPNTGELFF
v_gene: TRBV29-1; j_gene: TRBJ1-4; abundance: few; d_gene: TRBD1; CDR3nt: TGCAGCGTTGAGGCTTACAGGGGGGAAAAACTGTTTTTT; CDR3aa: CSVEAYRGEKLFF
v_gene: TRBV12-3/TRBV12-4; j_gene: TRBJ2-4; abundance: few; d_gene: NA; CDR3nt: TGTGCCAGTGGGTCTAGCGTCCTGGTTCAGTACTTC; CDR3aa: CASGSSVLVQYF
v_gene: TRBV12-3/TRBV12-4; j_gene: TRBJ1-5; abundance: many; d_gene: TRBD1; CDR3nt: TGTGCCAGCAGTTTTACAGGGGATCAGCCCCAGCATTTT; CDR3aa: CASSFTGDQPQHF
v_gene: TRBV7-9; j_gene: TRBJ1-2; abundance: many; d_gene: NA; CDR3nt: TGTGCCAGCAGCTTCTCGGGAGGTAACTATGGCTACACCTTC; CDR3aa: CASSFSGGNYGYTF
v_gene: TRBV5-5; j_gene: TRBJ1-2; abundance: few; d_gene: NA; CDR3nt: TGTGCCAGCAGCTCACAGCTTAACTATGGCTACACCTTC; CDR3aa: CASSSQLNYGYTF
v_gene: TRBV5-1; j_gene: TRBJ2-5; abundance: NA; d_gene: NA; CDR3nt: TGCGCCAGCAGCTTTTACAGGGAGACCCAGTACTTC; CDR3aa: CASSFYRETQYF
v_gene: TRBV7-8; j_gene: TRBJ2-1; abundance: many; d_gene: NA; CDR3nt: TGTGCCAGCAGCCCGCATAGGGAGTCGGTAGAGCAGTTCTTC; CDR3aa: CASSPHRESVEQFF
v_gene: TRBV5-1; j_gene: TRBJ2-3; abundance: NA; d_gene: TRBD2; CDR3nt: TGCGCCAGCAGCTTGACGGGAGGGGTTACAGATACGCAGTATTTT; CDR3aa: CASSLTGGVTDTQYF
v_gene: TRBV5-5; j_gene: TRBJ2-1; abundance: NA; d_gene: NA; CDR3nt: TGTGCCAGCAGCTGGCTGACAGACAATGAGCAGTTCTTC; CDR3aa: CASSWLTDNEQFF
v_gene: TRBV20-1; j_gene: TRBJ1-5; abundance: few; d_gene: NA; CDR3nt: TGCAGTGCTACGGCCTTTAGCAATCAGCCCCAGCATTTT; CDR3aa: CSATAFSNQPQHF
v_gene: TRBV11-2; j_gene: TRBJ2-5; abundance: few; d_gene: NA; CDR3nt: TGTGCCAGCAACCCTCATCGGGGACGCGATGAGACCCAGTACTTC; CDR3aa: CASNPHRGRDETQYF
v_gene: TRBV5-1; j_gene: TRBJ2-2; abundance: NA; d_gene: TRBD2; CDR3nt: TGCGCCAGCAGGTGGACTAGCATGTCCACCGGGGAGCTGTTTTTT; CDR3aa: CASRWTSMSTGELFF
v_gene: TRBV12-3/TRBV12-4; j_gene: TRBJ2-3; abundance: NA; d_gene: NA; CDR3nt: TGTGCCAGCAGTTTCGGAGCGGAACTTAGCACAGATACGCAGTATTTT; CDR3aa: CASSFGAELSTDTQYF
v_gene: TRBV13; j_gene: TRBJ2-7; abundance: NA; d_gene: TRBD1; CDR3nt: TGTGCCAGCAGCTCATGGACAGGAGGACCCTACGAGCAGTACTTC; CDR3aa: CASSSWTGGPYEQYF
v_gene: TRBV11-2; j_gene: TRBJ2-1; abundance: NA; d_gene: NA; CDR3nt: TGTGCCAGCAGCTTAGAACCGGGAGCGGACAATGAGCAGTTCTTC; CDR3aa: CASSLEPGADNEQFF
v_gene: TRBV20-1; j_gene: TRBJ2-1; abundance: many; d_gene: TRBD2; CDR3nt: TGCAGTGCTAGAGAGGGGACTATACCCTACAATGAGCAGTTCTTC; CDR3aa: CSAREGTIPYNEQFF
v_gene: TRBV6-2/TRBV6-3; j_gene: TRBJ2-1; abundance: NA; d_gene: TRBD2; CDR3nt: TGTGCCAGCAGCCTGGGACTAGCGGGGGGCACCGCCCCAAACAATGAGCAGTTCTTC; CDR3aa: CASSLGLAGGTAPNNEQFF
v_gene: TRBV5-1; j_gene: TRBJ2-4; abundance: NA; d_gene: NA; CDR3nt: TGCGCCAGCAGCACTACATCGTCCCTAGCCAAAAACATTCAGTACTTC; CDR3aa: CASSTTSSLAKNIQYF
v_gene: TRBV20-1; j_gene: TRBJ2-2; abundance: few; d_gene: NA; CDR3nt: TGCAGTGCTAGAGATGCGACCACCGGGGAGCTGTTTTTT; CDR3aa: CSARDATTGELFF
v_gene: TRBV4-1; j_gene: TRBJ2-7; abundance: many; d_gene: NA; CDR3nt: TGCGCCAGCAGCCAAACACGCAGGGCCCTCTCCTACGAGCAGTACTTC; CDR3aa: CASSQTRRALSYEQYF
v_gene: TRBV29-1; j_gene: TRBJ2-7; abundance: few; d_gene: NA; CDR3nt: TGCAGCGTTGAGGTGCGAGGACACACCTACGAGCAGTACTTC; CDR3aa: CSVEVRGHTYEQYF
v_gene: TRBV20-1; j_gene: TRBJ2-7; abundance: many; d_gene: NA; CDR3nt: TGCAGTGCATCGAAGGGGGGATTCTCCTACGAGCAGTACTTC; CDR3aa: CSASKGGFSYEQYF
v_gene: TRBV5-1; j_gene: TRBJ2-3; abundance: NA; d_gene: NA; CDR3nt: TGCGCCAGCAGCTGGACAGTCACAGATACGCAGTATTTT; CDR3aa: CASSWTVTDTQYF
v_gene: TRBV4-2; j_gene: TRBJ2-1; abundance: NA; d_gene: TRBD1; CDR3nt: TGTGCCAGCAGCCAAGACAGGGGGATAAACAATGAGCAGTTCTTC; CDR3aa: CASSQDRGINNEQFF
v_gene: TRBV12-3/TRBV12-4; j_gene: TRBJ1-1; abundance: few; d_gene: NA; CDR3nt: TGTGCCAGCAGCTGGGAGAACACTGAAGCTTTCTTT; CDR3aa: CASSWENTEAFF
v_gene: TRBV5-1; j_gene: TRBJ2-1; abundance: NA; d_gene: TRBD1; CDR3nt: TGCGCCAGTCAGACAGGGGGAGGGACCTACAATGAGCAGTTCTTC; CDR3aa: CASQTGGGTYNEQFF
v_gene: TRBV12-3/TRBV12-4; j_gene: TRBJ2-3; abundance: few; d_gene: TRBD2; CDR3nt: TGTGCCAGCGGAGAGCGGGAGGTTAGCACAGATACGCAGTATTTT; CDR3aa: CASGEREVSTDTQYF
v_gene: TRBV12-3/TRBV12-4; j_gene: TRBJ2-7; abundance: few; d_gene: NA; CDR3nt: TGTGCCAGCAGTCAACTAGAAAGAGGTGACGAGCAGTACTTC; CDR3aa: CASSQLERGDEQYF
v_gene: TRBV6-1; j_gene: TRBJ1-2; abundance: NA; d_gene: NA; CDR3nt: TGTGCCAGCAGTGAAGCCCTAGGACGGGTCGCCTACACCTTC; CDR3aa: CASSEALGRVAYTF